This T cell receptor (beta chain) was recovered during a study of T cell responses to AZD1222 COVID-19 vaccine. Findings of the study overall: Unmutated variant regions are reportedly targeted by nearly half of spike-specific TCRs. Sampled repertoires all dated from after the peak T cell response. Seropositive status at baseline applied to only a handful of AZD1222 recipients. The donor group comprised mostly white British people and more females; the analysis possibly underestimated clonal diversity.

Method: immunoSEQ multiplex PCR; TCRdb's copy keeps in-frame clones and lacks some. The profile shows 140,000 to 150,000 clones, roughly nine tenths of them singletons. Comments on this clone: Its antigen is as yet unknown.

Germline CDR1 is KGHSH and CDR2 is LQKENI. This CDR3 contains 13 residues. V was clipped by 6 bases and J by 0 bases; unmatched bases: 1. This TCR was sampled from an adult in good health. The sequencing used peripheral blood, collected on day 0 of AZD1222 vaccination. This chain links TRBV18 with TRBJ1-2; TRBD1 matches 7 bases. CDR3 sequence (DNA): TGTGCCAGCTCCGGGACAGCTAACTATGGCTACACCTTC. It is translated as CASSGTANYGYTF. Combining the CDR3 with reference TRBV18 and TRBJ1-2 gives the whole variable domain NAGVMQNPRHLVRRRGQEARLRCSPMKGHSHVYWYRQLPEEGLKFMVYLQKENIIDESGMPKERFSAEFPKEGPSILRIQQVVRGDSAAYFCASSGTANYGYTFGSGTRLTVV.